This T cell receptor (beta chain) was profiled in a study of blood T cell repertoires in COVID-19. The wider study: Samples came from the United States, Italy and Spain, spanning acute and convalescent COVID-19. T cells, B-cell-depleted T cells, or PBMCs supplied cDNA or gDNA.

This CDR3 has 13 amino acids. CDR1 SGDLS and CDR2 YYNGEE come from the germline V gene. Trimming shortened V by 4 bases and J by 6 bases, and 8 bases separated the two germline ends. People in the exposed group encountered a COVID-19 case within 2 weeks before entering the study. As to this clone: The identical CDR3 is also encoded by other nucleotide sequences in the sample.

Method: immunoSEQ multiplex PCR; TCRdb's copy keeps in-frame clones and lacks some. This sample carries hundreds of thousands of clones, less than 85% of them seen once, and the ten largest clones take under 2%. This TCR was sampled from a woman aged 25 to 39 who had been exposed to COVID-19. The chain has TRBV9 and TRBJ1-6; possibly TRBD1 for D (5 bases). The sample comprised PBMCs or T cells enriched from blood (not recorded which). The CDR3 DNA sequence: TGTGCCAGCAGCCCCCAGGGTAATTCACCCCTCCACTTT. It encodes CASSPQGNSPLHF. The whole variable domain, filled in from reference TRBV9 and TRBJ1-6, reads DSGVTQTPKHLITATGQRVTLRCSPRSGDLSVYWYQQSLDQGLQFLIQYYNGEERAKGNILERFSAQQFPDLHSELNLSSLELGDSALYFCASSPQGNSPLHFGNGTRLTVT.